The 14 T cell receptor beta chains listed next were all sequenced from one sample in a study of T cell changes during pregnancy in multiple sclerosis. The data were produced by immunoSEQ multiplex PCR, yet TCRdb's version contains in-frame clones alone and is incomplete. The sample yields about 59,000 clones, approximately 90% seen once. Sequenced material: peripheral blood, taken in the second trimester of pregnancy. Receptors originate from a female donor in good health, enrolled as a control in a pregnancy study.

The rearrangement joins TRBV7-8 to TRBJ1-2, with D maybe TRBD1 (5 bases). This CDR3 is 14 amino acids long. Deletions cut 7 bases from V and 2 bases from J, with 14 bases between. Per the germline V gene, CDR1 is SGHVS and CDR2 is FQNEAQ. The CDR3: CASTPASGNYGYTF. The DNA of the CDR3 is TGTGCCAGCACCCCCGCGTCAGGGAACTATGGCTACACCTTC. Filled out from reference TRBV7-8 and TRBJ1-2, the complete variable domain reads GAGVSQSPRYKVAKRGQDVALRCDPISGHVSLFWYQQALGQGPEFLTYFQNEAQLDKSGLPSDRFFAERPEGSVSTLKIQRTQQEDSAVYLCASTPASGNYGYTFGSGTRLTVV.

This chain links TRBV10-3 with TRBJ2-3, with 9 positions matching TRBD1. Trimming took 1 base from V and 4 from J; bases not matched to a gene: 9. The CDR3 has 17 amino acids. The germline CDR1 and CDR2 sequences are ENHRY and SYGVKD. The CDR3 nucleotides are TGTGCCATCAGTGAGTGGATGGGACAGGGAAGGTCAGATACGCAGTATTTT. It is translated as CAISEWMGQGRSDTQYF.

The sample holds one count of this clone. The rearrangement uses TRBV27 and TRBJ2-7; 7 bases align to TRBD2. The CDR3 extends over 15 amino acids. Trimming removed 2 bases from V and 5 bases from J; junction bases left unmatched: 9. Per the germline V gene, CDR1 is MNHEY and CDR2 is SMNVEV (reference sequence). CDR3: CASSLMASGAHEQYF. The CDR3 nucleotides are TGTGCCAGCAGTTTAATGGCTAGCGGTGCTCACGAGCAGTACTTC.

This chain connects TRBV6-5 to TRBJ1-1, with unresolved D. The CDR3 loop spans 16 amino acids. Germline lookup yields CDR1 MNHEY and CDR2 SVGAGI. The V gene lost 0 bases and the J gene lost 0 bases, with 11 bases spanning the gap. The chain's CDR3 is CASSYSYVAMNTEAFF. The CDR3 DNA reads as TGTGCCAGCAGTTACTCGTATGTGGCCATGAACACTGAAGCTTTCTTT.

The chain has TRBV11-2 and TRBJ2-2, with D hard to call. V was pared by 1 base and J by 3 bases, with 12 bases between. The CDR3 length is 16 residues. CDR1 is SGHAT and CDR2 is FQNNGV in the germline V gene. This CDR3 is CASSLAPTLYTGELFF. The CDR3 nucleotides read TGTGCCAGCAGCTTAGCCCCTACTCTATACACCGGGGAGCTGTTTTTT.

This sequence joins TRBV27 and TRBJ1-2; perhaps TRBD1 as D (6 bases). The CDR3 sequence is 14 residues long. CDR1 is MNHEY and CDR2 is SMNVEV in the germline V gene (reference sequence). Trimming left V 3 bases short and J 3 bases short, with 11 bases between. CDR3 nucleotide sequence: TGTGCCAGCAGTTTGTGGGCAGGGGACTATGGCTACACCTTC. Translation: CASSLWAGDYGYTF.

The V call is TRBV28, the J call TRBJ2-6, with D maybe TRBD1 (7 bases). V was pared by 6 bases and J by 4 bases, with 19 bases between. This CDR3 comprises 17 residues. Germline lookup yields CDR1 MDHEN and CDR2 SYDVKM. The CDR3 reads CASRESRGAEGANVLTF. CDR3 nucleotides: TGTGCCAGCAGGGAATCCAGGGGGGCAGAGGGGGCCAACGTCCTGACTTTC.

This chain links TRBV7-9 with TRBJ1-5, with no clear D. V lost 5 bases and J 7 bases, leaving 12 bases between the germline ends. Per the germline V gene, CDR1 is SEHNR and CDR2 is FQNEAQ (reference sequence). This CDR3 spans 13 amino acids. The CDR3 nucleotides are TGTGCCAGCAGCCCGCGCGGGGAGCAGCCCCAGCATTTT. As protein: CASSPRGEQPQHF.

The chain combines TRBV19 with TRBJ2-5, with 11 bases aligning to TRBD1. Per the germline V gene, CDR1 is LNHDA and CDR2 is SQIVND (reference sequence). The trim removed 9 bases at V and 5 bases at J, leaving 11 bases unmatched. CDR3 length equals 15 residues. The CDR3 DNA reads TGTGCCAGCGGCCCGGACAGGGGGCGTCGGGAGACCCAGTACTTC. Translating it yields CASGPDRGRRETQYF.

The chain joins TRBV7-2 to TRBJ2-1, with 9 bases fitting TRBD1. Germline loops: CDR1 SGHTA, CDR2 FQGNSA. The CDR3 consists of 14 residues. V lost 5 bases and J lost 7; bases outside the gene matches: 6. The CDR3 protein is CASSPRDRVNEQFF. In DNA, the CDR3 is TGTGCCAGCAGCCCCCGGGACAGGGTAAATGAGCAGTTCTTC.

V and J are TRBV4-1 and TRBJ2-1; 12 nucleotides match TRBD2. The germline CDR1 and CDR2 sequences are MGHRA and YSYEKL. There are 22 residues in the CDR3. Trimming cost V 7 bases and J 0 bases; bases outside gene matches: 22. The CDR3 DNA reads TGCGCCAGCACCAACTCGACCAAAAGGACTAGCGGGATGTACAGCTCCTACAATGAGCAGTTCTTC. Translated, it gives CASTNSTKRTSGMYSSYNEQFF.

Written as DNA, the CDR3 is TGTGCCAGCAGCTACGCGGGAGGCCCCTACAATGAGCAGTTCTTC. Protein product: CASSYAGGPYNEQFF. The gene calls are TRBV11-2 and TRBJ2-1, with 8 bases aligning to TRBD2. The V and J ends lost 4 bases and 2 bases, in that order; junction bases with no gene match: 4. Germline CDR1 SGHAT, CDR2 FQNNGV. There are 15 residues in the CDR3.

The chain couples TRBV5-1 to TRBJ2-1; 8 bases align to TRBD2. J was trimmed by 10 bases and V by 4 bases; bases with no gene match: 7. This CDR3 comprises 13 residues. Germline V lookup: CDR1 SGHRS, CDR2 YFSETQ. The CDR3 loop is CASSTGGGGEQFF. The CDR3 DNA follows: TGCGCCAGCAGCACCGGGGGGGGAGGGGAGCAGTTCTTC.

The V call is TRBV11-2, the J call TRBJ2-7; 8 positions match TRBD2. This CDR3 region has 17 residues. J lost 3 bases, V lost 1 base, and 11 bases had no gene match. The germline gives CDR1 SGHAT, CDR2 FQNNGV. CDR3 sequence: CASSLVGGGAGDYEQYF. Here the CDR3 DNA reads TGTGCCAGCAGCTTAGTCGGGGGGGGAGCGGGGGACTACGAGCAGTACTTC.